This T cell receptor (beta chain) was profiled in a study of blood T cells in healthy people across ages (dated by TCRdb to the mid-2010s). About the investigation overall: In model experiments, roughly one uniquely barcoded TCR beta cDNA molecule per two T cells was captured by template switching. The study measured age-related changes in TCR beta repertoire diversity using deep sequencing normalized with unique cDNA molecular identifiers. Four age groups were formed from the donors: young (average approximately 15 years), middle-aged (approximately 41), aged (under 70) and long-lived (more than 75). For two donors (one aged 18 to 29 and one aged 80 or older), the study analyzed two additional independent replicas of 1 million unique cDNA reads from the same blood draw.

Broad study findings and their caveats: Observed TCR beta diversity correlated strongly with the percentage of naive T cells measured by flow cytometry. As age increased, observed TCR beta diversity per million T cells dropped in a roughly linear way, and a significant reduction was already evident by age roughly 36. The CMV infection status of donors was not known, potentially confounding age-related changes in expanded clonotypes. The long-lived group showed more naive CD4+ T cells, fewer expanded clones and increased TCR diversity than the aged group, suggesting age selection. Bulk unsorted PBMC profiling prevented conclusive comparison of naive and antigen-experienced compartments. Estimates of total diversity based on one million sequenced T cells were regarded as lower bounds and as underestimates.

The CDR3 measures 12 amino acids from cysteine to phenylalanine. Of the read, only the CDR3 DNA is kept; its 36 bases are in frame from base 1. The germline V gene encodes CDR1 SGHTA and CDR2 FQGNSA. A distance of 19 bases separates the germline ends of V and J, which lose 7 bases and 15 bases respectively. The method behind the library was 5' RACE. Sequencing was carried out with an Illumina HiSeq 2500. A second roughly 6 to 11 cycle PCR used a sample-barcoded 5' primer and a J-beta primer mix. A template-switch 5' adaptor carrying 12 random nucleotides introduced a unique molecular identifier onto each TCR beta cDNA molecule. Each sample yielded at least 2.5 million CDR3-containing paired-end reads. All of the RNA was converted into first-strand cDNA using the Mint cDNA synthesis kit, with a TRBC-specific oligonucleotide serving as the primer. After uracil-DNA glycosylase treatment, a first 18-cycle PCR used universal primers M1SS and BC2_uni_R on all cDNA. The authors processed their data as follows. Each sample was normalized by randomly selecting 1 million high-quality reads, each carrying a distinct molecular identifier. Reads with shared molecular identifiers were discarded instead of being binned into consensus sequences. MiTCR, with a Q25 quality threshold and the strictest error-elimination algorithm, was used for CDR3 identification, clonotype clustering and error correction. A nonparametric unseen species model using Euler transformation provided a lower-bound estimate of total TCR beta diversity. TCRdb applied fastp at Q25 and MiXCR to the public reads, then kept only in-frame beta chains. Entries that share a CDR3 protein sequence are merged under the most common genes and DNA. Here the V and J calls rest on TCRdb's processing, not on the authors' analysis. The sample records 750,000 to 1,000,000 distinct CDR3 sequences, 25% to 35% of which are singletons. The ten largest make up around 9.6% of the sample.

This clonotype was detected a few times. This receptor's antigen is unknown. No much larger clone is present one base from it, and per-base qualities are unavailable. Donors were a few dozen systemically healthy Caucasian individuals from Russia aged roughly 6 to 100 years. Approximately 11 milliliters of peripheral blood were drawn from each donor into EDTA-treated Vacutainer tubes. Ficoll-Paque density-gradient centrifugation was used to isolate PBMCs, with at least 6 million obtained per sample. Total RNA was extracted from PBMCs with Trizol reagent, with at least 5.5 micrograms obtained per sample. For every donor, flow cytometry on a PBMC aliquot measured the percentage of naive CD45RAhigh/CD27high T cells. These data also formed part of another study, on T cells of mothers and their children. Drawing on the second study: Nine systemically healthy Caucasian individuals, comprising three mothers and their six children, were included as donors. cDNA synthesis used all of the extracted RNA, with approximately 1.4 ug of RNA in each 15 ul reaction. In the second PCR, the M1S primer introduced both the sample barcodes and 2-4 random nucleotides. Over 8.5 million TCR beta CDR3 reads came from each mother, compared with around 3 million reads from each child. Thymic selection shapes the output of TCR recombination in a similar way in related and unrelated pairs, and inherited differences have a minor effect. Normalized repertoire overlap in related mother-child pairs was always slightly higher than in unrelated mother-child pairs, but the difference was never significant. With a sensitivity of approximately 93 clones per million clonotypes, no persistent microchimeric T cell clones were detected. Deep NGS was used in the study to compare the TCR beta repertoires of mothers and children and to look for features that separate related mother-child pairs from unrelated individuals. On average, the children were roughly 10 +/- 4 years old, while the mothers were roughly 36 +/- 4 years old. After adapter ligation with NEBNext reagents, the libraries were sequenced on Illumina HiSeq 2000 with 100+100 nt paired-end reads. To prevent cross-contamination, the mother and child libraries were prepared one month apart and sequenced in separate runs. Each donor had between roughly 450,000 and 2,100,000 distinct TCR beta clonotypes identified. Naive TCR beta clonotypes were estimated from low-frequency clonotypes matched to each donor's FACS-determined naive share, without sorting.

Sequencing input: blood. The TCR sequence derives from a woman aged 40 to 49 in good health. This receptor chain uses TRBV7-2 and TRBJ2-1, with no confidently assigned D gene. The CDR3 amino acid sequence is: CASMPSRHRLFF. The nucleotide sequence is TGTGCCAGCATGCCCTCTCGGCACAGATTGTTCTTC. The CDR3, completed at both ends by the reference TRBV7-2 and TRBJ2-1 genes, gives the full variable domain GAGVSQSPSNKVTEKGKDVELRCDPISGHTALYWYRQSLGQGLEFLIYFQGNSAPDKSGLPSDRFSAERTGGSVSTLTIQRTQQEDSAVYLCASMPSRHRLFFGPGTRLTVL.